The T cell receptor (beta chain) under discussion was sequenced for a study of blood T cell repertoires in COVID-19. Study overall: In Cohort 3, a recovered donor had either two negative PCRs, clearance, or symptom resolution. There were acute and convalescent COVID-19 samples, and they came from the United States, Italy and Spain.

Participants had their cohort set by participant-reported clinical history. Sequencing used immunoSEQ multiplex PCR; TCRdb keeps in-frame clones, though not all of them. The profile shows more than 200,000 clones, 87% of them singletons. The sample taken for sequencing was PBMCs or T cells enriched from blood (not recorded which). The sequence came from a man under 40 in a cohort exposed to, infected with or recovered from COVID-19 (not recorded which).

DNA of the CDR3: TGTGCCAGCCACTCTGGAAACACCATATATTTT. This translates into CASHSGNTIYF. The V and J genes are TRBV28 and TRBJ1-3; D is unresolved. There are 11 residues in the CDR3. CDR1 and CDR2 from the germline V gene are MDHEN and SYDVKM. V was pared by 8 bases and J by 0 bases, with 2 bases between. The variable domain in full, completed from reference TRBV28 and TRBJ1-3, reads DVKVTQSSRYLVKRTGEKVFLECVQDMDHENMFWYRQDPGLGLRLIYFSYDVKMKEKGDIPEGYSVSREKKERFSLILESASTNQTSMYLCASHSGNTIYFGEGSWLTVV.